This T cell receptor beta chain originates from a study of cytomegalovirus exposure and HLA in healthy donors. Overall study results and limits: Earlier analysis yielded a pattern in which most TCR beta V segments were productive about 90% or about 30% of the time. TCR beta chains numbering more than 150 were designated cytomegalovirus-associated. According to reports, the classifier identified cytomegalovirus status with high specificity and sensitivity.

The PCR employed 60 Vbeta primers together with 13 Jbeta primers. TCRdb's table, derived via immunoSEQ multiplex PCR, lists solely in-frame clones and lacks some. The repertoire holds approximately 110,000 clones, 65% to 80% seen once, with approximately 3% in the top ten. CDR1 is SGHRS and CDR2 is YFSETQ in the germline V gene. V lost 4 bases and J lost 5; bases outside the gene matches: 12. The CDR3 totals 15 residues. Details on this clone: What it binds is not known.

V usage is TRBV5-1 and J usage is TRBJ2-7; 7 nucleotides align to TRBD2. The sequence derives from a woman between 35 and 50 years old in good health and CMV-seronegative. Sequencing used PBMCs. This CDR3 is CASSAYPTSPDEQYF. As DNA, the CDR3 is TGCGCCAGCAGCGCATACCCGACTAGCCCGGACGAGCAGTACTTC.